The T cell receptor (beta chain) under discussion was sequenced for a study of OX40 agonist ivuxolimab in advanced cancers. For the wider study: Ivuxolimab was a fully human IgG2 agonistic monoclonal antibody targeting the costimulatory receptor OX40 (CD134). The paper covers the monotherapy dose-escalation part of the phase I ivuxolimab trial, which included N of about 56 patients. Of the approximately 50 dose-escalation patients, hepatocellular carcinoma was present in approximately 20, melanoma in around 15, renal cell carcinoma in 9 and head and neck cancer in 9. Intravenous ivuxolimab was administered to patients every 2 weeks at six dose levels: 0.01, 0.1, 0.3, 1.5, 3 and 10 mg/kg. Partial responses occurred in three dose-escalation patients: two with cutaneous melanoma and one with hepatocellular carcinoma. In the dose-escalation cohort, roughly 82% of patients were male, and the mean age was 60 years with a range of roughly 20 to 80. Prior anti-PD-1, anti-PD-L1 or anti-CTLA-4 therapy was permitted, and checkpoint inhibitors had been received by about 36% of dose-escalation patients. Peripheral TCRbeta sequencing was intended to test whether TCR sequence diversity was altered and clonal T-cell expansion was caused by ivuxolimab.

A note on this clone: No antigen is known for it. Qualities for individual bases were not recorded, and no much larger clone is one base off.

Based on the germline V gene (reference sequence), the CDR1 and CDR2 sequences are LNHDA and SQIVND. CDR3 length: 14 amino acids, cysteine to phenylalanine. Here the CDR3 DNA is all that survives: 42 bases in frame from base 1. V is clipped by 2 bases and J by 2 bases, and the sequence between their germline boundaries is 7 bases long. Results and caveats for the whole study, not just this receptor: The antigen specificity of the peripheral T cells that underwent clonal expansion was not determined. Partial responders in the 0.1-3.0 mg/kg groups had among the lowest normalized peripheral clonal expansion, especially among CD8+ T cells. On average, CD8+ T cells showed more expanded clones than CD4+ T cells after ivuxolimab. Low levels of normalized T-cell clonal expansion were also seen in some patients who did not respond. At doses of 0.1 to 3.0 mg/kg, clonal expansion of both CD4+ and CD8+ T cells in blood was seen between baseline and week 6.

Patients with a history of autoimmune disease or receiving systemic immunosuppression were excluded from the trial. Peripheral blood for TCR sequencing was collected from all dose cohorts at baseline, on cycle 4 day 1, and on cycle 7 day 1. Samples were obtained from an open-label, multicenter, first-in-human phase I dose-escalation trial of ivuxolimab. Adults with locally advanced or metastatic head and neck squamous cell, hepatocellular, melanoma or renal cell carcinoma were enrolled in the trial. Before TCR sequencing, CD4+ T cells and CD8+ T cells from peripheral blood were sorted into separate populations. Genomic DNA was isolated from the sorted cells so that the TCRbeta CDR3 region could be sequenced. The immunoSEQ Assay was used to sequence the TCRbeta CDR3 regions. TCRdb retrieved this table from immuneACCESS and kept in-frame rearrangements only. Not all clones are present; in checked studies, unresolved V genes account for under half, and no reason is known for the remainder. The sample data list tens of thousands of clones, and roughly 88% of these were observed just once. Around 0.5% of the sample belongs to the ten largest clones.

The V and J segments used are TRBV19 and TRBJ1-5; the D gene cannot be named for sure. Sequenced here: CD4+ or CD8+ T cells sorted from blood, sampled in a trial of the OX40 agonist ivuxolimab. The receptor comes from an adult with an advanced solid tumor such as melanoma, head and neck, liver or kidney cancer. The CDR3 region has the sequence CASSISTRNQPQHF. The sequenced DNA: TGTGCCAGTAGTATAAGTACTCGCAATCAGCCCCAGCATTTT.